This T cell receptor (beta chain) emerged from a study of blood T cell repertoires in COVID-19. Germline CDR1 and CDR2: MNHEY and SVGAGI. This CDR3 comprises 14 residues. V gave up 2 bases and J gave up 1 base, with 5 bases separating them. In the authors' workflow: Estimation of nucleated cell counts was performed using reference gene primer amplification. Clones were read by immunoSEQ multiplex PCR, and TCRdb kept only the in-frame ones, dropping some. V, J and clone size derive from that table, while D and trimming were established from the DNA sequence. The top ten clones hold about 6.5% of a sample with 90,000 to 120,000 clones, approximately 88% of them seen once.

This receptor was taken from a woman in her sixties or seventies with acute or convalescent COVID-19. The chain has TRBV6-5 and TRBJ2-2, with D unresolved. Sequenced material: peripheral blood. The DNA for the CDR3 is TGTGCCAGCAGTTACGCACAGAACACCGGGGAGCTGTTTTTT. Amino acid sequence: CASSYAQNTGELFF.